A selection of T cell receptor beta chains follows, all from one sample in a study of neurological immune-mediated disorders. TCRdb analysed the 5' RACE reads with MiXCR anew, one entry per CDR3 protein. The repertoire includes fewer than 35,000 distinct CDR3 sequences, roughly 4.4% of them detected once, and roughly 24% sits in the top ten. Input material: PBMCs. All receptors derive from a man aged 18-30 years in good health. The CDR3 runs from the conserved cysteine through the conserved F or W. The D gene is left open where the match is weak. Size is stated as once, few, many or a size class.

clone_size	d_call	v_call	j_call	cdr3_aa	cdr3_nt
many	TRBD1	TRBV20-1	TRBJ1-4	CSAPGQGGTNEKLFF	TGCAGTGCCCCAGGACAGGGGGGAACTAATGAAAAACTGTTTTTT
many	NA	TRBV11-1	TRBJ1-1	CASSLGIGANTEAFF	TGTGCCAGCAGCTTAGGAATTGGAGCGAACACTGAAGCTTTCTTT
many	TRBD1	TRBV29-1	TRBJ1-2	CSATGQGLRLNYGYTF	TGCAGCGCTACCGGACAGGGCCTTCGACTTAACTATGGCTACACCTTC
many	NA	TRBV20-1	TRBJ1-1	CSASTGKNTEAFF	TGCAGTGCCTCCACGGGGAAGAACACTGAAGCTTTCTTT
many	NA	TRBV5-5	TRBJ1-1	CASSFGGLNTEAFF	TGTGCCAGCAGCTTTGGGGGATTGAACACTGAAGCTTTCTTT
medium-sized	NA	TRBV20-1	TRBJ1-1	CSAFVMNTEAFF	TGCAGTGCGTTCGTAATGAACACTGAAGCTTTCTTT
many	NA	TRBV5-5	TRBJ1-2	CASSFVVGGNYGYTF	TGTGCCAGCAGCTTCGTCGTGGGGGGCAACTATGGCTACACCTTC
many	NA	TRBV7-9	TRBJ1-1	CASSPEGTEAFF	TGTGCCAGCAGCCCCGAAGGCACTGAAGCTTTCTTT
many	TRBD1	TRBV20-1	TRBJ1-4	CSASGTGNEKLFF	TGCAGTGCGTCGGGGACAGGCAATGAAAAACTGTTTTTT
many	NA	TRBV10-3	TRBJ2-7	CAISDSTGTLNYEQYF	TGTGCCATCAGTGATTCCACCGGGACCCTGAACTACGAGCAGTACTTC
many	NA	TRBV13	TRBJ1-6	CASSPRGEVVYSPLHF	TGTGCCAGCAGCCCACGGGGGGAAGTGGTTTATTCACCCCTCCACTTT
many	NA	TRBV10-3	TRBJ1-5	CAISDGRGNQPQHF	TGTGCCATCAGTGACGGAAGGGGCAATCAGCCCCAGCATTTT
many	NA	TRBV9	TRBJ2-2	CASSVGSSGLTTGELFF	TGTGCCAGCAGCGTAGGGTCCAGCGGTCTTACCACCGGGGAGCTGTTTTTT
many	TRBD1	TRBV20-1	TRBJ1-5	CSAPAGTGGNQPQHF	TGCAGTGCCCCGGCAGGGACAGGAGGCAATCAGCCCCAGCATTTT
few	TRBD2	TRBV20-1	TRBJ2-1	CSARMGLAGNNEQFF	TGCAGTGCTAGGATGGGACTAGCGGGGAATAATGAGCAGTTCTTC
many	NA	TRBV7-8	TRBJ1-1	CASSDPGENTEAFF	TGTGCCAGCAGCGACCCGGGGGAGAACACTGAAGCTTTCTTT
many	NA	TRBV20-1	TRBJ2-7	CSAQTGITYEQYF	TGCAGTGCTCAAACAGGGATCACCTACGAGCAGTACTTC
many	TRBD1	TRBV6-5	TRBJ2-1	CASSYDNRGINEQFF	TGTGCCAGCAGTTACGATAACAGGGGGATCAATGAGCAGTTCTTC
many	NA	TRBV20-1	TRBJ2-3	CSARARGGLATDTQYF	TGCAGTGCTAGAGCTCGGGGCGGGTTGGCCACAGATACGCAGTATTTT
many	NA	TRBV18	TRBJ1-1	CASSSGSNTEAFF	TGTGCCAGCTCATCAGGCTCAAACACTGAAGCTTTCTTT
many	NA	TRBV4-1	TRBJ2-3	CASSQDWTDTQYF	TGCGCCAGCAGCCAAGATTGGACAGATACGCAGTATTTT
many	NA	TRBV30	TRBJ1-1	CAWSMMGYGAFF	TGTGCCTGGAGTATGATGGGATACGGAGCTTTCTTT
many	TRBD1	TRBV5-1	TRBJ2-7	CASTARTGHYEQYF	TGCGCCAGCACCGCCCGGACAGGGCACTACGAGCAGTACTTC
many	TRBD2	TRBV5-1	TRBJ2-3	CASSLPSGGLSTDTQYF	TGCGCCAGCAGCTTGCCTAGCGGGGGCCTGAGCACAGATACGCAGTATTTT
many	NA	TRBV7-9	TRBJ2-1	CASSLAEEPNEQFF	TGTGCCAGCAGCTTAGCTGAGGAACCCAATGAGCAGTTCTTC
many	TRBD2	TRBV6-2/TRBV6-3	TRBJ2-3	CATKGLAVQLSTDTQYF	TGTGCCACCAAGGGACTAGCGGTCCAGTTGAGCACAGATACGCAGTATTTT
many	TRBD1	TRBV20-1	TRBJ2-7	CSARGVTGTDYEQYF	TGCAGTGCTAGAGGGGTAACCGGGACAGACTACGAGCAGTACTTC
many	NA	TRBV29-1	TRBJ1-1	CSVGEETEAFF	TGCAGCGTTGGGGAAGAAACTGAAGCTTTCTTT
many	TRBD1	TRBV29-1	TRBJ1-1	CSVVQGASGTEAFF	TGCAGCGTTGTACAGGGGGCTAGTGGCACTGAAGCTTTCTTT
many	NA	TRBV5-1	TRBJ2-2	CASSLAGSFFSGELFF	TGCGCCAGCAGCTTGGCCGGGTCTTTCTTCTCCGGGGAGCTGTTTTTT
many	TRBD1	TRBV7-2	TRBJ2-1	CASSFDRGQYNEQFF	TGTGCCAGCAGCTTCGACAGGGGGCAGTACAATGAGCAGTTCTTC
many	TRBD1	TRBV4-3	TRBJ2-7	CASSQDYPGQEFSYEQYF	TGCGCCAGCAGCCAAGATTATCCGGGACAGGAATTCTCCTACGAGCAGTACTTC
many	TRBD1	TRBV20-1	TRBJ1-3	CSARTGSGNTIYF	TGCAGTGCAAGGACAGGGTCCGGAAACACCATATATTTT
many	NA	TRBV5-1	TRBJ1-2	CASSFGRSNGYTF	TGCGCCAGCAGCTTTGGCAGGAGTAATGGCTACACCTTC
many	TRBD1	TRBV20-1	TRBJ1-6	CSARYRDRDSPLHF	TGCAGTGCTAGATACCGGGACAGGGATTCACCCCTCCACTTT
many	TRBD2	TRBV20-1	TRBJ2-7	CSARDLDGRAGGSSYEQYF	TGCAGTGCTAGAGATCTTGACGGGAGAGCGGGGGGGTCCTCCTACGAGCAGTACTTC
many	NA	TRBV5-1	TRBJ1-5	CASSLPRRWVNQPQHF	TGCGCCAGCAGCTTGCCCCGGCGGTGGGTTAATCAGCCCCAGCATTTT
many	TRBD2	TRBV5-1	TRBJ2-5	CASSHPGLADLQETQYF	TGCGCCAGCAGCCACCCGGGACTAGCGGACCTCCAAGAGACCCAGTACTTC
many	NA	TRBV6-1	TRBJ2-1	CASSDLGRRGRGEQFF	TGTGCCAGCAGTGACCTGGGGAGGCGGGGGCGGGGTGAGCAGTTCTTC
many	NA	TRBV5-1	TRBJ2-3	CASGRTAGTDTQYF	TGCGCCAGCGGGAGGACCGCAGGGACCGATACGCAGTATTTT
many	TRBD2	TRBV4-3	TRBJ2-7	CASSQGLAGEIYEQYF	TGCGCCAGCAGCCAAGGGCTAGCGGGGGAGATATACGAGCAGTACTTC
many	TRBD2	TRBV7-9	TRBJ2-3	CASSLTSGGAGDTQYF	TGTGCCAGCAGCTTGACTAGCGGGGGGGCAGGAGATACGCAGTATTTT
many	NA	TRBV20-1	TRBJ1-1	CSARRQALNTEAFF	TGCAGTGCTAGACGACAGGCGTTGAACACTGAAGCTTTCTTT
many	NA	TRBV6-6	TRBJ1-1	CASSYSGGAPEAFF	TGTGCCAGCAGTTACTCGGGAGGAGCGCCTGAAGCTTTCTTT
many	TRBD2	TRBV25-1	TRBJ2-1	CASRGGGALEQFF	TGTGCCAGCAGAGGCGGGGGGGCTCTTGAGCAGTTCTTC
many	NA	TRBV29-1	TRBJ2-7	CSVEGGGGYEQYF	TGCAGCGTTGAGGGAGGGGGCGGCTACGAGCAGTACTTC
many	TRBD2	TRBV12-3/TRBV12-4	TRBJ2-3	CASSFWEGTDTQYF	TGTGCCAGCAGTTTTTGGGAGGGGACAGATACGCAGTATTTT
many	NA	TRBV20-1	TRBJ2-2	CSASRVTGELFF	TGCAGTGCTAGTCGGGTAACCGGGGAGCTGTTTTTT
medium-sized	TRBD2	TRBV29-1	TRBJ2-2	CSVGVLAGTTGELFF	TGCAGCGTTGGAGTTTTAGCGGGGACCACCGGGGAGCTGTTTTTT